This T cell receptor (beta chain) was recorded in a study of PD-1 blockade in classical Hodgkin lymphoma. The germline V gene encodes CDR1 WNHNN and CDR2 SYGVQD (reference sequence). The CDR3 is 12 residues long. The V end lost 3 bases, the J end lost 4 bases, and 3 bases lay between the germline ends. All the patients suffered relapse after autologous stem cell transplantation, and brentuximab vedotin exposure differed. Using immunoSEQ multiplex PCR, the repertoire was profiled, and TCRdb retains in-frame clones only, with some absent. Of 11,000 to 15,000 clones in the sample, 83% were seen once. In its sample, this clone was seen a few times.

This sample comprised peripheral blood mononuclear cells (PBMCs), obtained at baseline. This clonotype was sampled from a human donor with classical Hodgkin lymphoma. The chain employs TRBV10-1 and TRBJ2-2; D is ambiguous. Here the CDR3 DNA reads TGCGCCAGCAGTGAATTCACCGGGGAGCTGTTTTTT. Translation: CASSEFTGELFF.